This T cell receptor beta chain comes out of a study of tumor-infiltrating lymphocytes in primary liver carcinoma. Overall study findings and caveats: Pairs comparing tumor with adjacent tissue or blood overlapped less than pairs drawn from tumor regions.

With regard to this clonotype: What it binds is not known. The missing conserved phenylalanine or tryptophan at the end of this CDR3 makes a read error likely.

Priming with a constant-region primer yielded TCR beta cDNA from around 0.45 ug total RNA. Three nested multiplex PCR rounds, a slightly modified ARM-PCR method, built the TCR beta libraries. From the multiplex PCR reads, TCRdb called clonotypes with MiXCR, one entry per CDR3 protein. This sample carries approximately 110,000 distinct CDR3 sequences, around two thirds of them seen once, and the ten largest clones take approximately 10%. Bulk tissue was left unsorted, and RNA and DNA were co-extracted from about 19-30 mg of it. The specimen was liver tumor tissue from sampling region 1. The subset denotes: tumor region T1, superior pole. The sequence was obtained from a woman in her sixties with primary liver carcinoma and hepatitis B virus infection.

The DNA for the CDR3 is TGTACCAGCAGCTTAGATAGGACTGGGGAACTGTTTTCT. Its translation is CTSSLDRTGELFS. The rearrangement joins TRBV11-2 to TRBJ2-2; possible D gene TRBD2, 5 bases. Germline V gives CDR1 SGHAT, CDR2 FQNNGV. This CDR3 is 13 amino acids long.